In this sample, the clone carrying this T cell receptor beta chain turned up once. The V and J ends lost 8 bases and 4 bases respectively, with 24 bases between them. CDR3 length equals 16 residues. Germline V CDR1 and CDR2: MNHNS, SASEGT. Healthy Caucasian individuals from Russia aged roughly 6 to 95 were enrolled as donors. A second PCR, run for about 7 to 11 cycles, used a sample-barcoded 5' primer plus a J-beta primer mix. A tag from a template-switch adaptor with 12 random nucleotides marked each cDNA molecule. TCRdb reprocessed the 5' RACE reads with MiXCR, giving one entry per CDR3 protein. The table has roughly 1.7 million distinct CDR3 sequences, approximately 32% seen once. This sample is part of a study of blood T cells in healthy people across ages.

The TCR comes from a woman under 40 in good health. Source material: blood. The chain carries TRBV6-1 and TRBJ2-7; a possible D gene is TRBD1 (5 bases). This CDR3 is CASAYIRTTRVYEQYF. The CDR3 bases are TGTGCCAGCGCCTATATCCGGACAACAAGGGTTTACGAGCAGTACTTC.